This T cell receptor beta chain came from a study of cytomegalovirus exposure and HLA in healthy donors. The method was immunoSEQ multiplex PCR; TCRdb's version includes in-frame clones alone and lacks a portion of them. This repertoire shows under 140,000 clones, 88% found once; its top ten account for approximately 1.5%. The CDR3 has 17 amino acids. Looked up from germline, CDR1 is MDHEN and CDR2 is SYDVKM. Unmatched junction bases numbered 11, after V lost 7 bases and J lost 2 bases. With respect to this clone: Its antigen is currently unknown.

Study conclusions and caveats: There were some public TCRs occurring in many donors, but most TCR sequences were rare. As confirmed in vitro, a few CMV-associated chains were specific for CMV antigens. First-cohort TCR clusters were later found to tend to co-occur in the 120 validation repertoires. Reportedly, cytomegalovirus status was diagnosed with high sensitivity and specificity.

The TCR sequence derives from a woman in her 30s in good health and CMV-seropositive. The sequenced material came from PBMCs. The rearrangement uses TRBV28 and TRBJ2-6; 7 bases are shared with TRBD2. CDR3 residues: CASNTRGNKAGANVLTF. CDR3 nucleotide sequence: TGTGCCAGCAACACGCGGGGGAATAAAGCTGGGGCCAACGTCCTGACTTTC.